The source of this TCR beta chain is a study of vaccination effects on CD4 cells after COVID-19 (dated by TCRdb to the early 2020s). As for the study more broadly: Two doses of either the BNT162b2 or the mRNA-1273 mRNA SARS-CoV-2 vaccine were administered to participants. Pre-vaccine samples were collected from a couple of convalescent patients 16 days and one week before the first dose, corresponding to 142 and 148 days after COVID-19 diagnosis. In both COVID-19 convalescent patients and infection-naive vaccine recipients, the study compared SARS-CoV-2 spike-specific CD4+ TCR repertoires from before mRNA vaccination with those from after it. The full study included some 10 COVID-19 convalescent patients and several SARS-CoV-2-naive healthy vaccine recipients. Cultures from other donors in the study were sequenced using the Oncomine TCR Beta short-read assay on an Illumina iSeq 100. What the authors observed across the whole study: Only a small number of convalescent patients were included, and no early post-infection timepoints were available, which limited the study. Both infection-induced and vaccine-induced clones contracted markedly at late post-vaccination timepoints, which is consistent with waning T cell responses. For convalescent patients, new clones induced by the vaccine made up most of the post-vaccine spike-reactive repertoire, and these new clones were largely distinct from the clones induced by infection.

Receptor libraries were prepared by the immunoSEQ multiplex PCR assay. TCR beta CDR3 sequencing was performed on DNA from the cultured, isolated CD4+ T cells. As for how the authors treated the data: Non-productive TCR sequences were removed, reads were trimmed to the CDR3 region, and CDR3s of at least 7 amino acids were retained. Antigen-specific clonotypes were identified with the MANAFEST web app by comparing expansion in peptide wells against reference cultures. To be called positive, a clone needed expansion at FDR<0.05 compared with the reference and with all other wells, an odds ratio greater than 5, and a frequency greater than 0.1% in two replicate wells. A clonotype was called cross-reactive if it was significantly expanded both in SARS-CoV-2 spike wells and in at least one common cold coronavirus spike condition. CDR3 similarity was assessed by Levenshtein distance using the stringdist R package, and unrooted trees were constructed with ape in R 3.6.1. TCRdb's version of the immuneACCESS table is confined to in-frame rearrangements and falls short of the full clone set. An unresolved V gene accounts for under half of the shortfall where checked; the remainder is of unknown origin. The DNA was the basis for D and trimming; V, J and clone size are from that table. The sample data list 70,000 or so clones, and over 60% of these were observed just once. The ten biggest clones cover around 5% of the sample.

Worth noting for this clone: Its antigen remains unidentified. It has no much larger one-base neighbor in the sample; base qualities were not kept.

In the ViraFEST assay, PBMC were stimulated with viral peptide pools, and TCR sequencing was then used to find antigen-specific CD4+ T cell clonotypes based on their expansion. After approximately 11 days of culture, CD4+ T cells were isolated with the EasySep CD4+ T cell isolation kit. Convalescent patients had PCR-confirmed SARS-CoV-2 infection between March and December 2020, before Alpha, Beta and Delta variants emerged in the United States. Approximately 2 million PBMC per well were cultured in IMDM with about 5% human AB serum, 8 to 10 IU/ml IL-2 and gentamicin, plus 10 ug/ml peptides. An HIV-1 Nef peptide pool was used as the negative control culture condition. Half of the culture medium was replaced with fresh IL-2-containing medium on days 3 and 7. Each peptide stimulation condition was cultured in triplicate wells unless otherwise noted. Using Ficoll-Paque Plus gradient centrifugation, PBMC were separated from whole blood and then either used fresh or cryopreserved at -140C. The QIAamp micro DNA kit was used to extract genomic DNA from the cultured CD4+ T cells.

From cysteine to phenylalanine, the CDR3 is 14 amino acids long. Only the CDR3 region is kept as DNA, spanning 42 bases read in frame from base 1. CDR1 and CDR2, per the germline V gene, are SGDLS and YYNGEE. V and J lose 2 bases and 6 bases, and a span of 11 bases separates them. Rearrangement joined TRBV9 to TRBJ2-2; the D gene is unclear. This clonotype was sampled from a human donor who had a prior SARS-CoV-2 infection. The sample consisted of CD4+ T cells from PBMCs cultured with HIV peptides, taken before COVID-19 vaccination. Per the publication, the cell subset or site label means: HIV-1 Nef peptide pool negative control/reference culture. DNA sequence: TGTGCCAGCAGCGTCATAGGAGAACCCGGGGAGCTGTTTTTT. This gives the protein CASSVIGEPGELFF. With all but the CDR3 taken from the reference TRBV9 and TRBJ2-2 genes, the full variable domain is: DSGVTQTPKHLITATGQRVTLRCSPRSGDLSVYWYQQSLDQGLQFLIQYYNGEERAKGNILERFSAQQFPDLHSELNLSSLELGDSALYFCASSVIGEPGELFFGEGSRLTVL.